The 19 T cell receptor beta chains below all came from one sample that was sequenced in a study of cytomegalovirus exposure and HLA in healthy donors. 60 Vbeta and 13 Jbeta primers were used in PCR. Here immunoSEQ multiplex PCR was the method, and the copy in TCRdb shows in-frame clones only, minus some. The table lists 200,000 or so clones, 82% of them singletons. Input material: PBMCs. The receptors derive from a woman aged 45-59 years in good health and CMV-seropositive.

This clone appeared a single time. This rearrangement joins TRBV28 to TRBJ1-2; 7 bases agree with TRBD1. After removal of 8 bases from V and 1 base from J, the junction contained 13 bases not matched to a gene. The CDR3 is 16 residues long. Germline lookup yields CDR1 MDHEN and CDR2 SYDVKM. In nucleotides, the CDR3 is TGTGCCAGCGGCCCGCTGGACAGGTTAATTAACTATGGCTACACCTTC. This translates into CASGPLDRLINYGYTF.

The genes are TRBV30 and TRBJ2-1, with D tentatively TRBD1 (6 bases). The CDR3 runs 15 residues. Germline CDR1 reads GTSNPN; CDR2 reads SVGIG (reference sequence). V was cut by 2 bases and J by 3 bases, with 14 bases left in between. The CDR3, as DNA: TGTGCCTGGAGTTCTCCGGGACACCTCTACAATGAGCAGTTCTTC. Translating it yields CAWSSPGHLYNEQFF.

This clone was detected once. The rearrangement joins TRBV28 to TRBJ1-5, with D uncertain. The CDR3 runs to 13 residues. Germline V gene data show CDR1 as MDHEN and CDR2 as SYDVKM. V lost 4 bases and J lost 6, with 10 bases in between. The CDR3 DNA reads TGTGCCAGCAGTTCCGGACTGGGTCAGCCCCAGCATTTT. This codes for CASSSGLGQPQHF. Combining the CDR3 with reference TRBV28 and TRBJ1-5 gives the whole variable domain DVKVTQSSRYLVKRTGEKVFLECVQDMDHENMFWYRQDPGLGLRLIYFSYDVKMKEKGDIPEGYSVSREKKERFSLILESASTNQTSMYLCASSSGLGQPQHFGDGTRLSIL.

This chain joins TRBV19 and TRBJ2-1; D uncertain. Germline assignment: CDR1 LNHDA and CDR2 SQIVND (reference sequence). The CDR3 sequence is 15 residues long. Trimming took 5 bases from V and 0 from J, leaving 11 bases between them. CDR3 amino acids: CASSGLGGSYNEQFF. CDR3 DNA: TGTGCCAGTAGTGGTCTTGGCGGCTCCTACAATGAGCAGTTCTTC.

This rearrangement joins TRBV7-2 to TRBJ2-3; 12 nucleotides agree with TRBD2. The germline CDR1 and CDR2 sequences are SGHTA and FQGNSA. J was trimmed by 0 bases and V by 3 bases; bases with no gene match: 10. The CDR3 is 19 amino acids. Written as DNA, the CDR3 is TGTGCCAGCAGCTTCCAGACTAGCGGGGGAGCGGGTAGCACAGATACGCAGTATTTT. Its protein is CASSFQTSGGAGSTDTQYF.

V is TRBV6-1 and J is TRBJ2-5, with 8 bases fitting TRBD1. With the DNA end fitting TRBJ2-7 better, the J assignment may be wrong. CDR3 length equals 15 residues. Germline values: CDR1 MNHNS, CDR2 SASEGT. The CDR3 loop is CASRDQGAGSYEQYF. The CDR3 DNA is TGTGCCAGCAGGGACCAGGGGGCTGGGTCCTACGAGCAGTACTTC.

For the CDR3, the DNA is TGCGCCAGCAGCTGGCAGGGTCAAGAAGAGACCCAGTACTTC. Protein sequence: CASSWQGQEETQYF. This sequence joins TRBV5-1 and TRBJ2-5, with a weak D call TRBD1 (5 bases). The CDR3 runs 14 residues. CDR1 and CDR2 (germline): SGHRS, YFSETQ. V was pared by 3 bases and J by 3 bases, with 12 bases between.

The chain links TRBV6-1 to TRBJ2-6; TRBD2 might be the D (5 bases). The CDR3 is 16 amino acids. The V gene lost 1 base and the J gene lost 2 bases, with 9 bases spanning the gap. The germline V gene has CDR1 MNHNS and CDR2 SASEGT. The CDR3 is CASSEGWGAGANVLTF. DNA for the CDR3: TGTGCCAGCAGTGAAGGGTGGGGAGCTGGGGCCAACGTCCTGACTTTC.

This clone is a singleton in its sample. The rearrangement links TRBV6-5 to TRBJ2-7; maybe TRBD2 (6 bases). Germline CDR1 and CDR2: MNHEY and SVGAGI. The CDR3 extends over 14 amino acids. The ends were cut back, 6 bases at V and 1 base at J, with 13 bases in the middle. The CDR3 here is CASSFSGTSYEQYF. CDR3 bases: TGTGCCAGCAGCTTCAGTGGGACTTCCTACGAGCAGTACTTC.

This clone was seen more than once but under ten times. V is TRBV5-4 and J is TRBJ1-1; D not certain. Germline-derived CDR1 and CDR2 are SGHNT and YYREEE (reference sequence). Trimming removed 5 bases at V and 4 bases at J, with 15 bases between. This CDR3 spans 14 amino acids. The CDR3 bases are TGTGCCAGCAGGGTAGGCGGGGTCGGCACTGAAGCTTTCTTT. This translates into CASRVGGVGTEAFF.

This chain connects TRBV7-3 to TRBJ2-5, with TRBD2 matching 9 bases. Germline loops: CDR1 SGHTA, CDR2 FQGTGA. The CDR3 has 16 amino acids. With 2 bases clipped from V and 1 base from J, the junction kept 5 bases outside the gene matches. CDR3 amino acids: CASSLDLAGLQETQYF. CDR3 in DNA: TGTGCCAGCAGCTTAGATCTAGCGGGACTCCAAGAGACCCAGTACTTC. The variable domain in full, completed from reference TRBV7-3 and TRBJ2-5, reads GAGVSQTPSNKVTEKGKYVELRCDPISGHTALYWYRQSLGQGPEFLIYFQGTGAADDSGLPNDRFFAVRPEGSVSTLKIQRTERGDSAVYLCASSLDLAGLQETQYFGPGTRLLVL.

This clone appeared once. This sequence joins TRBV28 and TRBJ1-2, with D tentatively TRBD1 (6 bases). Germline CDR1 reads MDHEN; CDR2 reads SYDVKM. The CDR3 covers 12 residues. V shed 3 bases and J shed 7 bases, with 9 bases lying between them. The CDR3 sequence: CASSFRGSGYTF. DNA for the CDR3: TGTGCCAGCAGTTTCAGGGGAAGTGGCTACACCTTC.

The rearrangement links TRBV4-2 to TRBJ2-7; 9 bases fit TRBD1. V lost 4 bases to trimming and J lost 0 bases; unmatched junction nucleotides: 10. In germline, CDR1 is LGHNA, CDR2 YNFKEQ. This CDR3 spans 17 amino acids. The CDR3 loop is CASSPGTGLSSSYEQYF. The CDR3 DNA reads TGTGCCAGCAGCCCCGGGACAGGGTTATCAAGCTCCTACGAGCAGTACTTC.

The chain recombines TRBV9 with TRBJ2-2; D uncertain. V was cut by 0 bases and J by 6 bases, with 12 bases left in between. This CDR3 is built from 15 residues. Germline lookup yields CDR1 SGDLS and CDR2 YYNGEE. The CDR3 loop is CASSVDTSAAGELFF. The CDR3 region has the DNA TGTGCCAGCAGCGTAGATACAAGTGCTGCCGGGGAGCTGTTTTTT.

This clone was counted only a few times. The J gene is TRBJ2-3, the V gene TRBV7-2, with TRBD1 matching 7 bases. The V gene's germline CDR1 is SGHTA and CDR2 FQGNSA. V shed 4 bases, J shed 1 base, and the junction held 5 bases outside the gene matches. This CDR3 is 15 amino acids long. The CDR3 loop is CASSSSGQGTDTQYF. In DNA form, the CDR3 reads TGTGCCAGCAGCTCCAGTGGACAGGGCACAGATACGCAGTATTTT.

The V call is TRBV29-1, the J call TRBJ1-1, with D tentatively TRBD1 (6 bases). Between the trimmed V and J ends, which lost 4 bases and 2 bases, there was a span of 17 bases. This CDR3 spans 15 amino acids. Looked up from germline, CDR1 is SQVTM and CDR2 is ANQGSEA. CDR3 residues: CSVVGQGRGNTEAFF. The CDR3 DNA is TGCAGCGTTGTAGGGCAGGGGAGGGGAAACACTGAAGCTTTCTTT.

The rearrangement links TRBV5-4 to TRBJ1-2; D possibly corresponds to TRBD1 (5 bases). The germline CDR1 and CDR2 sequences are SGHNT and YYREEE (reference sequence). V shed 1 base and J shed 4 bases, with 8 bases lying between them. This CDR3 region has 13 residues. CDR3 residues: CASSLTGVYGYTF. In DNA, the CDR3 is TGTGCCAGCAGCTTGACGGGGGTCTATGGCTACACCTTC.

This rearrangement joins TRBV4-1 to TRBJ2-3; 9 bases map to TRBD2. The CDR3 is 17 amino acids. Trimming removed 4 bases from V and 3 bases from J; junction bases left unmatched: 11. The germline V gene has CDR1 MGHRA and CDR2 YSYEKL. CDR3 in amino acids: CASSLWVMSGRTDTQYF. CDR3 nucleotide sequence: TGCGCCAGCAGCCTGTGGGTAATGAGCGGGAGGACAGATACGCAGTATTTT.

The CDR3 region has the DNA TGTGCCAGTAGTAATATAGCGGGGGGGAGGGATACGCAGTATTTT. It is translated as CASSNIAGGRDTQYF. The chain carries TRBV19 and TRBJ2-3; 11 positions agree with TRBD2. Germline V gene lookup returns CDR1 LNHDA and CDR2 SQIVND (reference sequence). J gave up 6 bases and V 4 bases, and 6 bases lay outside the gene matches. The CDR3 consists of 15 residues.